This entry features one T cell receptor (beta chain) sequence. The data belong to a study of blood T cell repertoires in COVID-19. Study background: Samples came from the United States, Italy and Spain, spanning acute and convalescent COVID-19. Nucleic acid was either cDNA or gDNA, and it came from T cells, B-cell-depleted T cells, or PBMCs.

The germline V gene encodes CDR1 MNHEY and CDR2 SMNVEV (reference sequence). V lost 5 bases and J 2 bases, leaving 16 bases between the germline ends. CDR3 length: 15 residues. As processed by the authors: Amplified reference gene primers provided the basis for estimating nucleated cell counts. TCRdb's table, derived via immunoSEQ multiplex PCR, lists solely in-frame clones and lacks some. D and trimming were read from the DNA, whereas the V and J calls and clone size are those reported in that table. The table lists under 300,000 clones, around 83% of them singletons, with 2% to 2.5% in the top ten.

Material: peripheral blood. This sequence was found in a man aged 40-49 years who had recovered from COVID-19. The rearrangement uses TRBV27 and TRBJ2-7; tentatively, D is TRBD1 (5 bases). Here the CDR3 DNA reads TGTGCCAGCAGTCTGACAGCTTCAAAAACCTACGAGCAGTACTTC. This encodes CASSLTASKTYEQYF.